This entry lists 21 T cell receptor beta chains sequenced from one sample in a study of breast tumors, draining lymph nodes, adjacent tissues (dated by TCRdb to the mid-2010s). The library relied on multiplex PCR. TCRdb records Illumina HiSeq 2000 as the sequencer. TCRdb's own reprocessing of the public reads used fastp at Q25 and MiXCR and kept productive beta chains. Merged by CDR3 protein, the rows form single entries marked with the most common genes and DNA. This sample gives 150,000 to 200,000 distinct CDR3 sequences in total; 25% to 40% of them show up just once. About 4.5% of the sample is held by the ten biggest clonotypes. Lymph node samples came from the axillary draining lymph nodes of breast cancer patients. Sequencing used axillary lymph node tissue. Receptor source: a female donor with breast cancer. Some clones in this sample may be carry-over from other donors' samples.

In its sample, this clonotype was seen a few times. The conserved final phenylalanine or tryptophan is absent from the CDR3, which likely points to a read error. The chain links TRBV7-8 to TRBJ1-5; 7 bases are a match to TRBD1. The CDR3 is made up of 14 amino acids. V shed 5 bases and J 7 bases; nucleotides not matched to a gene: 8. CDR1 and CDR2 from the germline V gene are SGHVS and FQNEAQ. CDR3 DNA: TGTGCCAGCAGCGCCGGACAGGCCAACCAGCCCCAGCATCTT. Translated: CASSAGQANQPQHL.

This clonotype was observed at least ten times. This chain connects TRBV7-8 to TRBJ2-2; 8 positions match TRBD2. CDR3 size: 19 residues. The germline CDR1 and CDR2 sequences are SGHVS and FQNEAQ. The V segment lost 1 base and the J segment 5 bases; nucleotides outside the gene matches: 15. The CDR3 DNA is TGTGCCAGCAGCTTAGAGGTAGCGGGGACGAACCTGGGAACCGGGGAGCTGTTTTTT. Its protein product is CASSLEVAGTNLGTGELFF.

The V call is TRBV5-5, the J call TRBJ1-3, with D maybe TRBD1 (6 bases). This CDR3 spans 16 amino acids. Germline lookup yields CDR1 SGHKS and CDR2 YYEKEE (reference sequence). V lost 5 bases and J 2 bases, leaving 17 bases between the germline ends. CDR3 DNA: TGTGCCAGCAGTCCTCAGGCAGGGGCAACTGGAAACACCATATATTTT. Translating it yields CASSPQAGATGNTIYF. Full variable domain (outside the CDR3, taken from reference TRBV5-5 and TRBJ1-3): DAGVTQSPTHLIKTRGQQVTLRCSPISGHKSVSWYQQVLGQGPQFIFQYYEKEERGRGNFPDRFSARQFPNYSSELNVNALLLGDSALYLCASSPQAGATGNTIYFGEGSWLTVV.

This clonotype was found many times. The chain joins TRBV4-2 to TRBJ2-2, with D tentatively TRBD2 (5 bases). Per germline, CDR1 LGHNA and CDR2 YNFKEQ. The CDR3 is made up of 15 amino acids. V lost 0 bases to trimming and J lost 9 bases, with 14 bases between them. The DNA for the CDR3 is TGTGCCAGCAGCCAAGAACTAGGGAGCGGCTGGGAGCTGTTTTTT. Translation gives CASSQELGSGWELFF.

The chain carries TRBV19 and TRBJ1-5; D not certain. V lost 6 bases to trimming and J lost 11 bases, with 14 bases between them. Germline V lookup: CDR1 LNHDA, CDR2 SQIVND (reference sequence). The CDR3 totals 12 residues. The CDR3 DNA reads as TGTGCCAGTAGCCGGAGAGGCGAGACCCAGCATTTT. Protein: CASSRRGETQHF.

This rearrangement joins TRBV19 to TRBJ2-3; 11 bases align to TRBD1. From germline, CDR1 is LNHDA and CDR2 SQIVND (reference sequence). Germline trimming cut 4 bases from V and 11 bases from J; bases unmatched to any gene: 11. This CDR3 is built from 15 residues. The CDR3 sequence: CASSTGQGGNNEQYF. The CDR3 nucleotides are TGTGCCAGTAGTACGGGACAGGGGGGTAACAATGAGCAGTATTTT.

This clonotype was seen at least ten times. The chain recombines TRBV15 with TRBJ2-7; the D gene is possibly TRBD1 (5 bases). Germline values: CDR1 LNHNV, CDR2 YYDKDF (reference sequence). The length of the CDR3 is 15 residues. With 3 bases removed from V and 3 bases from J, the gap between germline ends came to 15 bases. CDR3 loop: CATSRDKDSIYEQYF. As DNA, the CDR3 is TGTGCCACCAGCAGGGACAAAGACAGTATCTACGAGCAGTACTTC.

This chain joins TRBV12-3 or TRBV12-4 and TRBJ1-1; 8 nucleotides line up with TRBD1. Germline trimming cut 6 bases from V and 0 bases from J; bases unmatched to any gene: 12. The CDR3 consists of 17 residues. In nucleotides, the CDR3 is TGTGCCAGCAGCCACATTCGGACAGGGTCTATGAACACTGAAGCTTTCTTT. Translation gives CASSHIRTGSMNTEAFF.

This clonotype has ten or more counts. This rearrangement joins TRBV20-1 to TRBJ1-5, with TRBD1 as a possible D gene (5 bases). The germline V gene has CDR1 DFQATT and CDR2 SNEGSKA (reference sequence). Trimming stripped 0 bases from V and 6 bases from J, with 15 bases between. The CDR3 has 15 amino acids. CDR3 sequence: CSARDFGGTSQPQHF. The CDR3 DNA reads TGCAGTGCTAGAGATTTCGGGGGGACCTCTCAGCCCCAGCATTTT.

There are many counts of this clonotype. The chain employs TRBV7-9 and TRBJ2-7; TRBD2 matches 9 bases. The CDR3 is 16 residues long. Germline lookup yields CDR1 SEHNR and CDR2 FQNEAQ (reference sequence). V lost 5 bases to trimming and J lost 5 bases; unmatched junction nucleotides: 13. Written as DNA, the CDR3 is TGTGCCAGCAGCCTCGGGTTAAAGCGGGAGGCCCACGAGCAGTACTTC. Protein product: CASSLGLKREAHEQYF. Based on the CDR3 plus reference TRBV7-9 and TRBJ2-7, the full variable domain is DTGVSQNPRHKITKRGQNVTFRCDPISEHNRLYWYRQTLGQGPEFLTYFQNEAQLEKSRLLSDRFSAERPKGSFSTLEIQRTEQGDSAMYLCASSLGLKREAHEQYFGPGTRLTVT.

This clonotype was seen many times. Here the CDR3 reads CASSSLGGQTDTQYF. The CDR3 nucleotides are TGTGCCAGCAGCTCCCTGGGGGGGCAGACAGATACGCAGTATTTT. V usage is TRBV7-3 and J usage is TRBJ2-3, with a possible D match to TRBD2 (7 bases). Germline assignment: CDR1 SGHTA and CDR2 FQGTGA. Deletions cut 4 bases from V and 3 bases from J, with 14 bases between. The length of the CDR3 is 15 residues.

The chain employs TRBV9 and TRBJ2-3; 8 bases map to TRBD2. The CDR3 spans 14 residues. V lost 4 bases and J lost 12; bases outside the gene matches: 13. Germline CDR1 is SGDLS and CDR2 is YYNGEE. The CDR3 protein is CASSWREDRDSQYF. In DNA form, the CDR3 reads TGTGCCAGCAGCTGGCGGGAGGATAGAGATTCCCAGTATTTT.

V usage is TRBV19 and J usage is TRBJ1-4; possible D gene TRBD1, 5 bases. The end of the DNA fits TRBJ1-1 better, so the J call may be wrong. CDR3 length: 13 residues. Germline values: CDR1 LNHDA, CDR2 SQIVND (reference sequence). Written as DNA, the CDR3 is TGTGCCAGTAGTACACAGGTGAACACTGAAGCTTTCTTT. Its protein is CASSTQVNTEAFF.

This clonotype has at least ten counts. The chain combines TRBV30 with TRBJ1-5; maybe TRBD1 (5 bases). CDR3 length: 13 residues. Deletions cut 1 base from V and 5 bases from J, with 9 bases between. Looked up from germline, CDR1 is GTSNPN and CDR2 is SVGIG (reference sequence). The CDR3: CAWSGQPYQPQHF. CDR3 coding DNA: TGTGCCTGGAGTGGACAGCCATATCAGCCCCAGCATTTT. Based on the CDR3 plus reference TRBV30 and TRBJ1-5, the full variable domain is SQTIHQWPATLVQPVGSPLSLECTVEGTSNPNLYWYRQAAGRGLQLLFYSVGIGQISSEVPQNLSASRPQDRQFILSSKKLLLSDSGFYLCAWSGQPYQPQHFGDGTRLSIL.

This clonotype was counted ten times or more. The V and J genes are TRBV2 and TRBJ1-5; D gene unclear. The CDR3 consists of 15 residues. V lost 7 bases, J lost 2 bases, and 15 bases lay in between. Germline-derived CDR1 and CDR2 are SNHLY and FYNNEI. CDR3 protein: CASKGGRVGNQPQHF. CDR3 DNA sequence: TGTGCCAGCAAGGGCGGTAGGGTGGGCAATCAGCCCCAGCATTTT. Looking up the rest from reference TRBV2 and TRBJ1-5 gives the full variable domain: EPEVTQTPSHQVTQMGQEVILRCVPISNHLYFYWYRQILGQKVEFLVSFYNNEISEKSEIFDDQFSVERPDGSNFTLKIRSTKLEDSAMYFCASKGGRVGNQPQHFGDGTRLSIL.

This clonotype was counted at least ten times. V is TRBV7-3 and J is TRBJ2-2; no reliable D call. Trimming removed 5 bases at V and 5 bases at J, with 3 bases between. CDR3 size: 11 residues. The germline V gene has CDR1 SGHTA and CDR2 FQGTGA. CDR3: CASSQTGELFF. CDR3 DNA: TGTGCCAGCAGCCAAACCGGGGAGCTGTTTTTT. Supplemented by reference TRBV7-3 and TRBJ2-2, the full variable domain reads GAGVSQTPSNKVTEKGKYVELRCDPISGHTALYWYRQSLGQGPEFLIYFQGTGAADDSGLPNDRFFAVRPEGSVSTLKIQRTERGDSAVYLCASSQTGELFFGEGSRLTVL.

This clonotype has a count of ten or more. The V call is TRBV9, the J call TRBJ1-4, with 7 bases fitting TRBD1. From germline, CDR1 is SGDLS and CDR2 YYNGEE. V shed 0 bases, J shed 4 bases, and the junction held 6 bases outside the gene matches. The CDR3 has 16 residues. In DNA, the CDR3 is TGTGCCAGCAGCGTAGGAGGAGGGGGCTTTAATGAAAAACTGTTTTTT. This codes for CASSVGGGGFNEKLFF.

This chain connects TRBV7-8 to TRBJ2-2, with a tentative D call TRBD1 (5 bases). The CDR3 sequence is 16 residues long. The V end lost 4 bases, the J end lost 7 bases, and 19 bases lay between the germline ends. Germline V gives CDR1 SGHVS, CDR2 FQNEAQ. The CDR3 nucleotides are TGTGCCAGCAGCTCAAGGGGCCGGACGGGTGTCGGGGAGCTGTTTTTT. Its protein is CASSSRGRTGVGELFF.

This chain connects TRBV27 to TRBJ1-5; 7 bases agree with TRBD1. The CDR3 loop spans 16 amino acids. Germline assignment: CDR1 MNHEY and CDR2 SMNVEV (reference sequence). V gave up 6 bases and J gave up 2 bases; unmatched junction bases: 10. The CDR3 sequence: CASRENRGTGNQPQHF. In nucleotides, the CDR3 is TGTGCCAGCAGGGAAAACAGGGGAACGGGCAATCAGCCCCAGCATTTT.

This clonotype was detected ten times or more. This rearrangement joins TRBV4-1 to TRBJ2-7; no reliable D call. CDR3 length: 13 amino acids. Per germline, CDR1 MGHRA and CDR2 YSYEKL. Trimming left V 0 bases short and J 7 bases short, with 10 bases between. The CDR3 sequence: CASSQDTFGEQYF. As DNA, the CDR3 is TGCGCCAGCAGCCAAGACACCTTTGGTGAGCAGTACTTC.

Remarks on this clonotype: A clone one base away is much larger, so this may be a read error. The chain uses TRBV7-2 and TRBJ1-3; a possible D gene is TRBD1 (5 bases). The CDR3 extends over 14 amino acids. Germline CDR1 and CDR2: SGHTA and FQGNSA. CDR3 residues: CASTTMGVGNTTYF. In DNA, the CDR3 is TGTGCCAGCACCACGATGGGGGTGGGAAACACCACATATTTT.